This TCR beta chain was recorded in a study of cytomegalovirus exposure and HLA in healthy donors. Notes on the study in general: Later work found most CMV-associated TCR beta chains apparently HLA-restricted. An observed cluster of highly shared sequence variants was recorded as a likely sequencing artifact. Trimming of TCR beta V- and J-genes showed a link, identified in a later analysis, to a missense DCLRE1C variant.

PCR used 60 Vbeta primers and 13 Jbeta primers. Data came from immunoSEQ multiplex PCR; TCRdb stores just in-frame clones and leaves some out. The profile covers about 130,000 clones, with roughly three quarters appearing a single time and about 1.5% taken by the ten largest. The CDR3 totals 12 residues. Germline CDR1 is GTSNPN and CDR2 is SVGIG (reference sequence). V was clipped by 5 bases and J by 6 bases; unmatched bases: 5. With respect to this clone: The antigen is undetermined.

J is TRBJ1-2 and V is TRBV30, with 8 bases lining up with TRBD1. This receptor was taken from a woman in her thirties or forties in good health and CMV-seronegative. Sequencing used PBMCs. The DNA for the CDR3 is TGTGCCTGGGACAGGGGTAGTGATGGCTACACCTTC. It is translated as CAWDRGSDGYTF.